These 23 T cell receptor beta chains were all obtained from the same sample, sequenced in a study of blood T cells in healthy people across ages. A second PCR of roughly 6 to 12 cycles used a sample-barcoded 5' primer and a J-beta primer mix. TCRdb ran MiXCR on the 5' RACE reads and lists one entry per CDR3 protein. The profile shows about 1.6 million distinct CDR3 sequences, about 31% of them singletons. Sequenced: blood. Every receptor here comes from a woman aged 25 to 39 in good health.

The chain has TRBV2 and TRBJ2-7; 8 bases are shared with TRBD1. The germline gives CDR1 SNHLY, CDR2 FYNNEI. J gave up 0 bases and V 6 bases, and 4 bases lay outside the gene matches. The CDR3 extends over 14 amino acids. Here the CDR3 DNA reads TGTGCCAGCAGCCGGGACAGGCACTCCTACGAGCAGTACTTC. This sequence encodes CASSRDRHSYEQYF.

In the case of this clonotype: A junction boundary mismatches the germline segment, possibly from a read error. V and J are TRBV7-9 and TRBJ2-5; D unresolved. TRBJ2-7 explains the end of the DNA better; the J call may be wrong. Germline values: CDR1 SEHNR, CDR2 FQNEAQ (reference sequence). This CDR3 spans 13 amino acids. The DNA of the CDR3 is TGTTCCAGCAGCTTAGTCCCCGGCTACGAGCAGTACTTC. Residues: CSSSLVPGYEQYF.

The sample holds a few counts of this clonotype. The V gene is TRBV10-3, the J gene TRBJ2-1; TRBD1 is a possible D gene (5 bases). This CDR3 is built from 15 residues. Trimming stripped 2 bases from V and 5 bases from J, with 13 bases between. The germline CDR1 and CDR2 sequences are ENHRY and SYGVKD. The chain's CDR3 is CAISEIGASNNEQFF. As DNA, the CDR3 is TGTGCCATCAGTGAGATAGGGGCCTCTAACAATGAGCAGTTCTTC.

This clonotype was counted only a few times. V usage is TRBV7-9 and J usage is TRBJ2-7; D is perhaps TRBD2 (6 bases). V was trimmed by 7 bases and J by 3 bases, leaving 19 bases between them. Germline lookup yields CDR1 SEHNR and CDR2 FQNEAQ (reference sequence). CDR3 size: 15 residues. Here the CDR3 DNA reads TGTGCCAGCACCGAGTGGGCTAGCGCGTTCTACGAGCAGTACTTC. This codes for CASTEWASAFYEQYF.

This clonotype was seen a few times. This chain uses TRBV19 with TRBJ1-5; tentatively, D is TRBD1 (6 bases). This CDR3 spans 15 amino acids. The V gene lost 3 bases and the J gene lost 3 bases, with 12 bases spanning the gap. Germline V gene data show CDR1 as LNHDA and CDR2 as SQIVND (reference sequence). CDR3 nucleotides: TGTGCCAGTAGTATTTCGGGACACTACAATCAGCCCCAGCATTTT. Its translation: CASSISGHYNQPQHF.

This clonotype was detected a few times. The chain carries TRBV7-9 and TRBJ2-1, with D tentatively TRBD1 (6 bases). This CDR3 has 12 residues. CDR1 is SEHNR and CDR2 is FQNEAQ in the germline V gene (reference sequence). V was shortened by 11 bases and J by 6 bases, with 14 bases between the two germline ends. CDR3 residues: CAVRWGPNEQFF. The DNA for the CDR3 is TGTGCCGTTAGGTGGGGGCCCAATGAGCAGTTCTTC. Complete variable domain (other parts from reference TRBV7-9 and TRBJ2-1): DTGVSQNPRHKITKRGQNVTFRCDPISEHNRLYWYRQTLGQGPEFLTYFQNEAQLEKSRLLSDRFSAERPKGSFSTLEIQRTEQGDSAMYLCAVRWGPNEQFFGPGTRLTVL.

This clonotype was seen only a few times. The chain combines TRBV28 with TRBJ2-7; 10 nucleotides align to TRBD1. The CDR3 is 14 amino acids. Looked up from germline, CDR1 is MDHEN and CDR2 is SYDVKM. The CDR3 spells CASAAGTGEYEQYF. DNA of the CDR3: TGTGCGTCAGCGGCGGGGACAGGGGAATACGAGCAGTACTTC.

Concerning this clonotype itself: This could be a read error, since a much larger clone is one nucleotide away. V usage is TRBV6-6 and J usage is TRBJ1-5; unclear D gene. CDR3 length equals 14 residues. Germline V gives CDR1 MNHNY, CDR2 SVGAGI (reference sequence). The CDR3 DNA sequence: TGTGCCAGCAGTGATGCCTATAGCGATCAGCCCCAGCATTTT. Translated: CASSDAYSDQPQHF.

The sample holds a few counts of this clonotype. CDR3 loop: CASSLATARDEFF. In DNA, the CDR3 is TGTGCCAGCAGCTTAGCCACAGCCCGGGATGAGTTCTTC. The chain carries TRBV7-8 and TRBJ2-1; perhaps TRBD2 as D (5 bases). V was shortened by 0 bases and J by 14 bases, with 14 bases between the two germline ends. The CDR3 is 13 residues long. Germline CDR1 and CDR2: SGHVS and FQNEAQ.

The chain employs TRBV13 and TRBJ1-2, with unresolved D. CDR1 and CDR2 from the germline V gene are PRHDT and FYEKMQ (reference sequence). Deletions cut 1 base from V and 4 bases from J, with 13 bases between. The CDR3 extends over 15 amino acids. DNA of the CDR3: TGTGCCAGCAGCTTAGAAGAGACGGCAACCTATGGCTACACCTTC. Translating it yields CASSLEETATYGYTF.

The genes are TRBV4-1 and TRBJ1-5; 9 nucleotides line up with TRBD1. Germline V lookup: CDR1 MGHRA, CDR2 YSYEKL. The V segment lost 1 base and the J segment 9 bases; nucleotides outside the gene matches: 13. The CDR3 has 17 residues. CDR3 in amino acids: CASSQGPGRTGERPQHF. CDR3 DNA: TGCGCCAGCAGCCAAGGCCCAGGAAGGACAGGGGAACGGCCCCAGCATTTT.

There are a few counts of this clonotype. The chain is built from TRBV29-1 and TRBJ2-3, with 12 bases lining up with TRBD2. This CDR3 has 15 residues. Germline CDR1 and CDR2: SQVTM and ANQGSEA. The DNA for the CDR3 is TGCAGTGCCTCTGGGACTAGCGGGTCAAGGAATACGCAGTATTTT. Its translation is CSASGTSGSRNTQYF.

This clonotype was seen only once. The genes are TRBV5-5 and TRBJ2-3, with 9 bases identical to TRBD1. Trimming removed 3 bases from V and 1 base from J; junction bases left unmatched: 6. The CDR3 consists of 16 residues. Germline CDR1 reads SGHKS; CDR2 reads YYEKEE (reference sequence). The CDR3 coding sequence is TGTGCCAGCAGCTCGACAGGGGGACGGGGCACAGATACGCAGTATTTT. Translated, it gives CASSSTGGRGTDTQYF. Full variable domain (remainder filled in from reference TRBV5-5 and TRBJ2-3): DAGVTQSPTHLIKTRGQQVTLRCSPISGHKSVSWYQQVLGQGPQFIFQYYEKEERGRGNFPDRFSARQFPNYSSELNVNALLLGDSALYLCASSSTGGRGTDTQYFGPGTRLTVL.

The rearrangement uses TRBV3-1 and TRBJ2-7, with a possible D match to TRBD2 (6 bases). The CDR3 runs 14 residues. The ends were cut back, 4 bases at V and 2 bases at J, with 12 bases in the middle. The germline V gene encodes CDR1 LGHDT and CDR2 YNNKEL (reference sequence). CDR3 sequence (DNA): TGTGCCAGCAGCCGCCGGGACTTTACCTACGAGCAGTACTTC. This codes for CASSRRDFTYEQYF.

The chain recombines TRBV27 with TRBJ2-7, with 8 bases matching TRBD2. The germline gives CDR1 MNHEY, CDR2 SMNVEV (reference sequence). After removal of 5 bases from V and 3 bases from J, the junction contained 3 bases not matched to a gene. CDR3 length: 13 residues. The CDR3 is CASSTGLDYEQYF. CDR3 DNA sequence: TGTGCCAGCAGTACGGGACTAGACTACGAGCAGTACTTC.

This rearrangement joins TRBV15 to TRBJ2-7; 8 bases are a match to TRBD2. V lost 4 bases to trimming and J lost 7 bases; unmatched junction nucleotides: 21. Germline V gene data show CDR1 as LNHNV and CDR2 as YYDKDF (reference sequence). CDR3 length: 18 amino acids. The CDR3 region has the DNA TGTGCCACCAGCATGTTCCGGGGAAGCGGGAGCTCCTACAATGAGCAGTACTTC. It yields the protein CATSMFRGSGSSYNEQYF.

CDR3 in amino acids: CASSLGHPSSYEQYF. The CDR3 nucleotides read TGTGCCAGCAGCCTTGGACACCCGAGCTCCTACGAGCAGTACTTC. The chain has TRBV7-8 and TRBJ2-7, with D possibly TRBD1 on 5 matching bases. From germline, CDR1 is SGHVS and CDR2 FQNEAQ. V lost 5 bases to trimming and J lost 0 bases, with 14 bases between them. The CDR3 consists of 15 residues.

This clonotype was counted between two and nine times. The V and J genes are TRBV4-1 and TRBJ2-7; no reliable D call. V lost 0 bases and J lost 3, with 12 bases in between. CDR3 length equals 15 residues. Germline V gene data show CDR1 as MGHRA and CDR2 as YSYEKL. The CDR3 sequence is CASSQELKLIYEQYF. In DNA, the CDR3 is TGCGCCAGCAGCCAAGAATTGAAACTTATCTACGAGCAGTACTTC.

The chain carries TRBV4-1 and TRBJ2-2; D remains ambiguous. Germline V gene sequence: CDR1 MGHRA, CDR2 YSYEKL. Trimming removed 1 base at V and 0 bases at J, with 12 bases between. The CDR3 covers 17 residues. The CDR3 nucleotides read TGCGCCAGCAGCCAAGGCAATTTCAGGACGAACACCGGGGAGCTGTTTTTT. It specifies CASSQGNFRTNTGELFF.

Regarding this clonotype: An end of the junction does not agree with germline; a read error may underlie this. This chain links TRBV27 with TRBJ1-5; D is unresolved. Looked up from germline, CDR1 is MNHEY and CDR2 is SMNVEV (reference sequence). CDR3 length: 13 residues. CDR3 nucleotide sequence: TGTGCCGGCAGCTCAAATAGCAATCAGCCCCAGCATTTT. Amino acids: CAGSSNSNQPQHF.

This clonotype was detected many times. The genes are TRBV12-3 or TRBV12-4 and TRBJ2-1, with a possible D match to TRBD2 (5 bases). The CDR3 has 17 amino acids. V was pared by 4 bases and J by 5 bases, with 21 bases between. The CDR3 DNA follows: TGTGCCAGCAGTTATCGGGGATGGGATTCGGTGGACAATGAGCAGTTCTTC. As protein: CASSYRGWDSVDNEQFF.

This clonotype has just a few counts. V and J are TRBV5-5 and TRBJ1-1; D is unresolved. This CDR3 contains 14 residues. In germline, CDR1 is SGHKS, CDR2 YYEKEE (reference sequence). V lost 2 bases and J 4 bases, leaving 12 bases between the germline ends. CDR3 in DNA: TGTGCCAGCAGCTTACGTGCGGGTGGCACTGAAGCTTTCTTT. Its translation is CASSLRAGGTEAFF.

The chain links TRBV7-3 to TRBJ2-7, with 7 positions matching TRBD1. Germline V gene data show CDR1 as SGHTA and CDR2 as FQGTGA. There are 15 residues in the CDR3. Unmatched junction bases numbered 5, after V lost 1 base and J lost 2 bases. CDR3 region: CASSLSEGATYEQYF. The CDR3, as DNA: TGTGCCAGCAGCTTAAGTGAGGGGGCGACCTACGAGCAGTACTTC. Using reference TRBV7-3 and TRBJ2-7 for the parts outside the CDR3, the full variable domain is GAGVSQTPSNKVTEKGKYVELRCDPISGHTALYWYRQSLGQGPEFLIYFQGTGAADDSGLPNDRFFAVRPEGSVSTLKIQRTERGDSAVYLCASSLSEGATYEQYFGPGTRLTVT.